This T cell receptor (beta chain) was identified in a study of breast tumors, draining lymph nodes, adjacent tissues. TCRdb reprocessed the multiplex PCR reads via MiXCR and lists one record per CDR3 protein. The sample carries more than 250,000 distinct CDR3 sequences, around 30% recorded once. Axillary draining lymph nodes of breast cancer patients supplied the node samples. This clonotype was seen ten or more times. Its antigen remains unknown. Study-level results: That most tumor T cells come from lymph nodes remained unproven.

The clonotype originates from a female donor with breast cancer. Some clones in this sample may be carry-over from other donors' samples. What was sequenced was axillary lymph node tissue.

The chain's CDR3 is CASSISLANYGYTF. CDR3 nucleotides: TGTGCCAGTAGTATCAGCTTAGCTAACTATGGCTACACCTTC. The rearrangement uses TRBV19 and TRBJ1-2; D is uncertain. CDR1 is LNHDA and CDR2 is SQIVND in the germline V gene (reference sequence). Trimming pared 3 bases from V and 0 bases from J, leaving 8 bases between. This CDR3 comprises 14 residues.